The 14 T cell receptor beta chains given below trace back to one sample, sequenced in a study of cytomegalovirus exposure and HLA in healthy donors. The study ran its PCR with 60 Vbeta and 13 Jbeta primers. The repertoire was sequenced with immunoSEQ multiplex PCR; TCRdb's copy has only in-frame clones and lacks some. Its table lists around 70,000 clones. The sample consisted of PBMCs. These receptor sequences come from a boy between 10 and 17 years old in good health and CMV-seronegative.

The V call is TRBV30, the J call TRBJ1-1; D is ambiguous. The CDR3 runs 14 residues. V shed 1 base and J shed 7 bases, with 16 bases lying between them. Germline V gene sequence: CDR1 GTSNPN, CDR2 SVGIG (reference sequence). The CDR3 region is CAWSGSNKMLEAFF. The CDR3 DNA reads TGTGCCTGGAGTGGCTCGAACAAGATGCTTGAAGCTTTCTTT.

The chain carries TRBV7-3 and TRBJ2-3; TRBD2 is a possible D gene (7 bases). Germline-derived CDR1 and CDR2 are SGHTA and FQGTGA. V lost 5 bases, J lost 2 bases, and 17 bases lay in between. This CDR3 spans 16 amino acids. CDR3 nucleotide sequence: TGTGCCAGCAGCCGAGGGGGGAGGGAGGACACAGATACGCAGTATTTT. It yields the protein CASSRGGREDTDTQYF. Together with reference TRBV7-3 and TRBJ2-3, the CDR3 gives the full variable domain: GAGVSQTPSNKVTEKGKYVELRCDPISGHTALYWYRQSLGQGPEFLIYFQGTGAADDSGLPNDRFFAVRPEGSVSTLKIQRTERGDSAVYLCASSRGGREDTDTQYFGPGTRLTVL.

The chain joins TRBV5-6 to TRBJ2-7; tentative D call: TRBD2 (6 bases). With 0 bases removed from V and 5 bases from J, the gap between germline ends came to 15 bases. The CDR3 length is 15 residues. From germline, CDR1 is SGHDT and CDR2 YYEEEE. The CDR3 reads CASSLVLLAVHEQYF. CDR3 DNA: TGTGCCAGCAGCTTGGTTCTACTAGCAGTCCACGAGCAGTACTTC.

The gene calls are TRBV30 and TRBJ1-2, with a tentative D call TRBD1 (6 bases). V dropped 0 bases and J dropped 5 bases, with 10 bases sitting between them. CDR1 GTSNPN and CDR2 SVGIG come from the germline V gene (reference sequence). This CDR3 has 13 residues. CDR3 in DNA: TGTGCCTGGAGTGTACTGACAGGATATGGCTACACCTTC. Encoded protein: CAWSVLTGYGYTF.

CDR3 loop: CASSILSGGPNNEQFF. The CDR3 nucleotides are TGTGCCAGCAGCATTCTTAGCGGGGGGCCTAACAATGAGCAGTTCTTC. V and J are TRBV9 and TRBJ2-1; 10 bases fit TRBD2. The germline CDR1 and CDR2 sequences are SGDLS and YYNGEE. This CDR3 has 16 amino acids. Trimming took 4 bases from V and 5 from J; bases not matched to a gene: 9.

This chain joins TRBV19 and TRBJ1-1, with a weak D call TRBD1 (6 bases). Trimming left V 8 bases short and J 1 base short, with 17 bases between. This CDR3 comprises 15 residues. Germline V lookup: CDR1 LNHDA, CDR2 SQIVND (reference sequence). The CDR3 region is CASFVGQSTNTEAFF. The DNA for the CDR3 is TGTGCCAGTTTCGTCGGACAGTCTACGAACACTGAAGCTTTCTTT.

V usage is TRBV5-1 and J usage is TRBJ1-4; D perhaps matches TRBD1 (5 bases). Per the germline V gene, CDR1 is SGHRS and CDR2 is YFSETQ. This CDR3 region has 15 residues. The V and J ends lost 2 bases and 6 bases respectively, with 14 bases between them. The CDR3 sequence: CASSLHQGGDEKLFF. CDR3 bases: TGCGCCAGCAGCTTACACCAGGGAGGGGATGAAAAACTGTTTTTT.

The V and J genes are TRBV4-2 and TRBJ1-4; tentatively, D is TRBD1 (6 bases). The V end lost 0 bases, the J end lost 5 bases, and 13 bases lay between the germline ends. This CDR3 has 16 residues. Per the germline V gene, CDR1 is LGHNA and CDR2 is YNFKEQ. CDR3 sequence (DNA): TGTGCCAGCAGCCAAGATGCTCGGCAGGGGAATGAAAAACTGTTTTTT. It encodes CASSQDARQGNEKLFF.

The CDR3 DNA reads TGTGCCAGCTCACCGACAGGGGGAAACACCGGGGAGCTGTTTTTT. Translation gives CASSPTGGNTGELFF. The J gene is TRBJ2-2, the V gene TRBV18, with 9 bases that match TRBD1. Germline CDR1 reads KGHSH; CDR2 reads LQKENI. J lost 2 bases, V lost 3 bases, and 1 base had no gene match. This CDR3 spans 15 amino acids.

V gene TRBV5-1 combines with J gene TRBJ2-2; 13 nucleotides align to TRBD2. The CDR3 loop spans 16 amino acids. Germline V lookup: CDR1 SGHRS, CDR2 YFSETQ. V trimming: 4 bases; J trimming: 6 bases; junction bases outside the gene matches: 6. CDR3 sequence reads: CASSPRTSGSSGELFF. The CDR3 DNA follows: TGCGCCAGCAGCCCCAGGACTAGCGGGAGTTCCGGGGAGCTGTTTTTT.

This sequence joins TRBV7-8 and TRBJ1-6; 7 nucleotides line up with TRBD1. Germline CDR1 reads SGHVS; CDR2 reads FQNEAQ. This CDR3 has 14 amino acids. V lost 6 bases, J lost 9 bases, and 8 bases stayed unmatched. The DNA for the CDR3 is TGTGCCAGCAGAGAAGACAGGGCGGCTTCACCCCTCCACTTT. Amino acid sequence: CASREDRAASPLHF.

V gene TRBV4-3 combines with J gene TRBJ2-5; TRBD2 might be the D (6 bases). This CDR3 is built from 15 residues. In germline, CDR1 is LGHNA, CDR2 YSLEER. V lost 0 bases and J lost 2, with 10 bases in between. The CDR3 here is CASSQEGGRQETQYF. For the CDR3, the DNA is TGCGCCAGCAGCCAAGAGGGAGGCAGACAAGAGACCCAGTACTTC.

The V and J genes are TRBV6-1 and TRBJ2-7; weak D call: TRBD2 (6 bases). The germline V gene has CDR1 MNHNS and CDR2 SASEGT. CDR3 size: 15 residues. Trimming shortened V by 4 bases and J by 0 bases, and 13 bases separated the two germline ends. DNA for the CDR3: TGTGCCAGCAGTGGGGAGGTTTTTCCCTCCTACGAGCAGTACTTC. Translating gives CASSGEVFPSYEQYF.

The J gene is TRBJ2-1, the V gene TRBV9; 10 bases are a match to TRBD2. There are 18 residues in the CDR3. After removal of 0 bases from V and 6 bases from J, the junction contained 12 bases not matched to a gene. CDR1 is SGDLS and CDR2 is YYNGEE in the germline V gene. The CDR3 bases are TGTGCCAGCAGCGTAGCAGGGCTAGCGGGAGAATTAATCAATGAGCAGTTCTTC. It is translated as CASSVAGLAGELINEQFF. Complete variable domain (other parts from reference TRBV9 and TRBJ2-1): DSGVTQTPKHLITATGQRVTLRCSPRSGDLSVYWYQQSLDQGLQFLIQYYNGEERAKGNILERFSAQQFPDLHSELNLSSLELGDSALYFCASSVAGLAGELINEQFFGPGTRLTVL.